These 5 T cell receptor beta chains came from one sample sequenced in a study of vaccination effects on CD4 cells after COVID-19. These receptors lack a known antigen. Having been cultured for roughly 9 days, the cells underwent CD4+ T cell isolation. Participants were vaccinated with two doses of either the BNT162b2 or mRNA-1273 vaccine. Clones were sequenced by immunoSEQ multiplex PCR, and TCRdb holds only the in-frame ones, with some missing. The sample carries approximately 29,000 clones, 74% recorded once. The source material was CD4+ T cells from PBMCs cultured without peptide, sampled after COVID-19 vaccination. Source of these receptors: a human donor who received a COVID-19 vaccine.

This CDR3 reads CASSKTGGNTIYF. The CDR3 bases are TGTGCCAGCAGCAAGACAGGGGGAAACACCATATATTTT. This chain connects TRBV12-3 or TRBV12-4 to TRBJ1-3, with TRBD1 identical over 7 bases. V lost 6 bases and J lost 4; bases outside the gene matches: 3. The CDR3 runs 13 residues.

J is TRBJ2-5 and V is TRBV27, with TRBD1 identical over 10 bases. V shed 5 bases and J 9 bases; nucleotides not matched to a gene: 9. This CDR3 region has 14 residues. CDR1 MNHEY and CDR2 SMNVEV come from the germline V gene (reference sequence). CDR3 DNA: TGTGCCAGCAGTCCGGGACAGGGGATGGGAGCCCAGTACTTC. Translating gives CASSPGQGMGAQYF.

The chain carries TRBV29-1 and TRBJ1-2; maybe TRBD1 (6 bases). This CDR3 contains 13 residues. Germline CDR1 is SQVTM and CDR2 is ANQGSEA. Trimming cost V 7 bases and J 4 bases, with 16 bases left between them. Here the CDR3 reads CSAAGGSLYGYTF. In DNA, the CDR3 is TGCAGCGCGGCTGGGGGCAGCCTCTATGGCTACACCTTC. Drawing the rest from reference TRBV29-1 and TRBJ1-2, the complete variable domain is SAVISQKPSRDICQRGTSLTIQCQVDSQVTMMFWYRQQPGQSLTLIATANQGSEATYESGFVIDKFPISRPNLTFSTLTVSNMSPEDSSIYLCSAAGGSLYGYTFGSGTRLTVV.

This clone was observed a single time. The V and J genes are TRBV28 and TRBJ2-6, with TRBD1 identical over 8 bases. The CDR3 covers 14 residues. Germline V gene sequence: CDR1 MDHEN, CDR2 SYDVKM. V lost 8 bases, J lost 3 bases, and 3 bases stayed unmatched. CDR3 residues: CASETGVGANVLTF. CDR3 DNA sequence: TGTGCCAGCGAGACAGGGGTTGGGGCCAACGTCCTGACTTTC.

This chain connects TRBV4-1 to TRBJ2-1, with D unresolved. The CDR3 is made up of 17 amino acids. Germline CDR1 is MGHRA and CDR2 is YSYEKL. The V and J ends lost 2 bases and 5 bases respectively, with 19 bases between them. CDR3 residues: CASSQYPSDRRNNEQFF. CDR3 nucleotides: TGCGCCAGCAGCCAATATCCTTCGGACCGGCGGAACAATGAGCAGTTCTTC.